The clone carrying this T cell receptor beta chain has a handful of counts. In the study's own analysis: Reference gene primer amplification gave estimated nucleated cell counts. Profiling relied on immunoSEQ multiplex PCR, and the TCRdb table lists in-frame clones only, not all of them. That table supplies the V and J calls and clone size; D and trimming were determined from the DNA. The table has around 110,000 clones, about four fifths seen once; the top ten hold more than 13%. This sample stems from a study of blood T cell repertoires in COVID-19. The sequence was collected from an older woman with acute or convalescent COVID-19. Sequenced sample: peripheral blood.

CDR3 DNA: TGCAGCGTTGAAGGGGGACAGGGCCGCACAGATACGCAGTATTTT. Translated: CSVEGGQGRTDTQYF. The chain carries TRBV29-1 and TRBJ2-3, with 9 bases aligning to TRBD1. The V gene end was trimmed by 1 base and the J gene end by 1 base; junction bases not matched to a gene: 3. The CDR3 extends over 15 amino acids. Germline CDR1 reads SQVTM; CDR2 reads ANQGSEA.